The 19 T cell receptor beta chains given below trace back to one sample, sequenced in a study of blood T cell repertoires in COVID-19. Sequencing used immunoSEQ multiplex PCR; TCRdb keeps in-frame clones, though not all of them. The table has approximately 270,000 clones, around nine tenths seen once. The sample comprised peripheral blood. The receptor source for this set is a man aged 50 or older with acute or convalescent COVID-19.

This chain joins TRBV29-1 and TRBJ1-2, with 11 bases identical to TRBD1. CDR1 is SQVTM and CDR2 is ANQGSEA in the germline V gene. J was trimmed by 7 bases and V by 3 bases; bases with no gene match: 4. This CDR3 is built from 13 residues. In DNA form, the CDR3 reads TGCAGCGTTGAGCGGACAGGGGGCAGTGGCTACACCTTC. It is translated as CSVERTGGSGYTF.

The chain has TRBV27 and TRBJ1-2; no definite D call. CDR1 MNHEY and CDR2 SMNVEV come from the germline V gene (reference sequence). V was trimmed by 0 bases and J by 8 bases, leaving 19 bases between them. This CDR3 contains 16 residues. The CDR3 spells CASSLSTAITTGGYTF. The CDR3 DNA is TGTGCCAGCAGTTTATCCACAGCGATTACCACGGGGGGCTACACCTTC.

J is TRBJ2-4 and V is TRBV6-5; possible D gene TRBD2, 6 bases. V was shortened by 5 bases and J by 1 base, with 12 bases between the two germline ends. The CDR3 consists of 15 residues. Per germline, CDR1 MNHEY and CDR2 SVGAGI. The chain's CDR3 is CASSSSRGAKNIQYF. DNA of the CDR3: TGTGCCAGCAGTAGCTCGCGGGGTGCCAAAAACATTCAGTACTTC.

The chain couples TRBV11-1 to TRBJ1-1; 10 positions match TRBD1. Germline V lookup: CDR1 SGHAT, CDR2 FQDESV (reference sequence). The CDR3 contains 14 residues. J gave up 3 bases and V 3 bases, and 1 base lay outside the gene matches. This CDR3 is CASSFGTGDTEAFF. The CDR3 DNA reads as TGTGCCAGCAGCTTCGGGACAGGGGACACTGAAGCTTTCTTT.

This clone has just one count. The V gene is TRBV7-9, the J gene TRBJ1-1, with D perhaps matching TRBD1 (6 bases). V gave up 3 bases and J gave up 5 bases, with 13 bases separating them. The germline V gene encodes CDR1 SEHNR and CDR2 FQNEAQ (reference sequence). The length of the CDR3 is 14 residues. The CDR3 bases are TGTGCCAGCAGCTTCGCAGGGGAGAGTACTGAAGCTTTCTTT. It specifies CASSFAGESTEAFF.

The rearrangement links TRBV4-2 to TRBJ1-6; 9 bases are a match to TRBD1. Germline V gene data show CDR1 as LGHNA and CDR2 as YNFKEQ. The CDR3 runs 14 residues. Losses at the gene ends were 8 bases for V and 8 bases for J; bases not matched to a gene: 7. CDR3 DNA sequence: TGTGCCAGCTGGGATGGGACAGGGTATTCACCCCTCCACTTT. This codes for CASWDGTGYSPLHF.

The CDR3 bases are TGTGCCAGCAGTCTCATAGCGGGGCCCTTGGCGCAGTATTTT. Amino acids: CASSLIAGPLAQYF. The chain joins TRBV27 to TRBJ2-3; 8 bases match TRBD2. CDR3 length: 14 residues. J gave up 10 bases and V 5 bases, and 11 bases lay outside the gene matches. Per the germline V gene, CDR1 is MNHEY and CDR2 is SMNVEV (reference sequence).

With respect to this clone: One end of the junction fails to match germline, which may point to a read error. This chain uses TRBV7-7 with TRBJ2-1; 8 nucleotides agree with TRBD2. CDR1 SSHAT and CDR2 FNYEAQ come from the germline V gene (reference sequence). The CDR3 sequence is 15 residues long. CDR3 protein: CASSLNSGVGNEQFF. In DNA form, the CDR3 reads TGTGCTAGCAGCTTGAATAGCGGGGTCGGGAATGAGCAGTTCTTC.

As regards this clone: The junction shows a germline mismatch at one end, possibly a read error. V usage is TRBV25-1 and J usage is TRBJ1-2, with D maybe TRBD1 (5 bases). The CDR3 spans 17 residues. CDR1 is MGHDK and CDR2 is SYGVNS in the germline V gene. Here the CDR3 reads CTSSKTTTGLRGMFYTF. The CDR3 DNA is TGTACCAGCAGTAAAACGACTACAGGCTTGCGGGGGATGTTCTACACCTTC.

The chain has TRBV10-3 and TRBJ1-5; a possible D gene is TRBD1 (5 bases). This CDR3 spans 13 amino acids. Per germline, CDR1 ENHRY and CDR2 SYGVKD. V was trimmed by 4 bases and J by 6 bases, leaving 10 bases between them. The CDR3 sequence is CAISAGDSQPQHF. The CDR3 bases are TGTGCCATCAGTGCCGGGGACTCTCAGCCCCAGCATTTT.

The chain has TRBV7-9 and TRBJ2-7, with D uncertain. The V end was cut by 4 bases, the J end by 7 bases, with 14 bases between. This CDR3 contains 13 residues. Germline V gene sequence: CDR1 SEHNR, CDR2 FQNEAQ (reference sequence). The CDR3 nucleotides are TGTGCCAGCAGCTCAAGTTCCTTGGAGGAGCAGTACTTC. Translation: CASSSSSLEEQYF.

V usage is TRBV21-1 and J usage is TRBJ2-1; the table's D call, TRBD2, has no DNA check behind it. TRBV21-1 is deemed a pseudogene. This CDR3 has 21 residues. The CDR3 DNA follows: TGTGCCAGCAGCCAAGGTGGGACAAAGCGGGGGGCCCCTAGGGTCCACAATGAGCAGTTCTTC. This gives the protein CASSQGGTKRGAPRVHNEQFF.

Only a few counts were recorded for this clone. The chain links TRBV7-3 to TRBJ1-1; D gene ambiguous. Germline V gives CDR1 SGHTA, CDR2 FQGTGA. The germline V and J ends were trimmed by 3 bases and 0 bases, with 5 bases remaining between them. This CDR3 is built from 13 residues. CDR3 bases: TGTGCCAGCAGCTTCGTAATGAACACTGAAGCTTTCTTT. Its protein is CASSFVMNTEAFF. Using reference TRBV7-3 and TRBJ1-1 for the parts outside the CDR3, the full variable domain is GAGVSQTPSNKVTEKGKYVELRCDPISGHTALYWYRQSLGQGPEFLIYFQGTGAADDSGLPNDRFFAVRPEGSVSTLKIQRTERGDSAVYLCASSFVMNTEAFFGQGTRLTVV.

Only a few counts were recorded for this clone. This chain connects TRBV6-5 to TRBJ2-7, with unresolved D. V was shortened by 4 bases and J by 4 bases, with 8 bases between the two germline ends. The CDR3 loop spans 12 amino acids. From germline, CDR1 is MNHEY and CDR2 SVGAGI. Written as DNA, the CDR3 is TGTGCCAGCAGTTCTGGCCTTTACGAGCAGTACTTC. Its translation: CASSSGLYEQYF.

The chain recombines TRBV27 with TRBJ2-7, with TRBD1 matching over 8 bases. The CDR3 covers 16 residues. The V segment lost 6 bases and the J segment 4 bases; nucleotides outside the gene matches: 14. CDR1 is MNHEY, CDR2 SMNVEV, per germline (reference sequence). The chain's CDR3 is CASRRGQGPSGYEQYF. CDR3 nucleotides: TGTGCCAGCAGGCGTGGACAGGGTCCCTCAGGGTACGAGCAGTACTTC.

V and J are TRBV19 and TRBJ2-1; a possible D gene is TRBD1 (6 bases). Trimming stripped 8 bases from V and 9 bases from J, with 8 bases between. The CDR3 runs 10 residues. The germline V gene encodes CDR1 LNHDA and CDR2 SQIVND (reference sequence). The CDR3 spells CASGGGEQFF. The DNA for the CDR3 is TGTGCCAGTGGGGGCGGTGAGCAGTTCTTC.

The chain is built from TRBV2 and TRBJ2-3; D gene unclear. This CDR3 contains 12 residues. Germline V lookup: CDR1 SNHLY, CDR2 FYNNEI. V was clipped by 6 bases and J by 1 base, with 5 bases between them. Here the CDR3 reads CASRERTDTQYF. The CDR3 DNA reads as TGTGCCAGCAGGGAGCGCACAGATACGCAGTATTTT. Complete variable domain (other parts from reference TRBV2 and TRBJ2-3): EPEVTQTPSHQVTQMGQEVILRCVPISNHLYFYWYRQILGQKVEFLVSFYNNEISEKSEIFDDQFSVERPDGSNFTLKIRSTKLEDSAMYFCASRERTDTQYFGPGTRLTVL.

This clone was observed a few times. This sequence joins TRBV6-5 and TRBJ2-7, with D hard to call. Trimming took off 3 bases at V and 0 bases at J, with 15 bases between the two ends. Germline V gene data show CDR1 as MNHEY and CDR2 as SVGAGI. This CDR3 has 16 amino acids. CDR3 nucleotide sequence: TGTGCCAGCAGTTATAGGCAGGCCGTTAGCTCCTACGAGCAGTACTTC. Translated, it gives CASSYRQAVSSYEQYF.

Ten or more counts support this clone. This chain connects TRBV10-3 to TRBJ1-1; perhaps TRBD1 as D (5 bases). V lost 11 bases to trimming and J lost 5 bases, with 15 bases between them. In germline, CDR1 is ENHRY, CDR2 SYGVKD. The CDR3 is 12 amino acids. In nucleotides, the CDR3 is TGTGCCGGAGGTGGGGGGGTGACTGAAGCTTTCTTT. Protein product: CAGGGGVTEAFF.